A selection of T cell receptor beta chains follows, all from one sample in a study of shared clonotypes between healthy human individuals. The repertoire was sequenced with immunoSEQ multiplex PCR; TCRdb's copy has only in-frame clones and lacks some. The repertoire holds roughly 2 million clones, 85% to 95% seen once, with more than 0.1% in the top ten. The sequencing input was naive CD4+ T cells sorted from blood. The receptors stem from a man younger than 35 in good health. CDR3s include the opening cysteine and the closing phenylalanine or tryptophan. D genes are given only for firm matches. The size field is filled for only some rows; it gives once, few, many or a size class.

V gene,D gene,J gene,clone size,CDR3 DNA,CDR3 protein
TRBV10-3,-,TRBJ1-5,-,TGTGCCATACAAAAGGGGGGGACCAATCAGCCCCAGCATTTT,CAIQKGGTNQPQHF
TRBV9,TRBD1,TRBJ2-2,-,TGTGCCAGCAAAAGGGGACAGGGGGACACCGGGGAGCTGTTTTTT,CASKRGQGDTGELFF
TRBV15,-,TRBJ1-4,-,TGTGCCACCAGCAGAGGCTCAGGGGAAATGAATGAAAAACTGTTTTTT,CATSRGSGEMNEKLFF
TRBV7-9,-,TRBJ1-1,-,TGTGCCCTTAACGGACAAAGGCCTGAAGCTTTCTTT,CALNGQRPEAFF
TRBV4-1,TRBD2,TRBJ2-1,-,TGCGCCAGCAGCCAAGTTGCGGGAGGCTACAATGAGCAGTTCTTC,CASSQVAGGYNEQFF
TRBV28,TRBD1,TRBJ2-7,-,TGTGCCAGCAGTCGCGGGACAGGGTACGAGCAGTACTTC,CASSRGTGYEQYF
TRBV18,-,TRBJ2-2,-,TGTGCCAGCCTCCGGGAGTACACCGGGGAGCTGTTTTTT,CASLREYTGELFF
TRBV2,TRBD1,TRBJ2-7,-,TGTGCCAGCAGCGGGACAGGCCTGGGGTCCTACGAGCAGTACTTC,CASSGTGLGSYEQYF
TRBV5-6,TRBD2,TRBJ2-5,-,TGTGCCAGCAGCCTGGGACTAGCGGGACCCACGGGAGAGACCCAGTACTTC,CASSLGLAGPTGETQYF
TRBV7-9,-,TRBJ1-2,-,TGTGCCAGCACCGGACCGGGGTTCTATGGCTACACCTTC,CASTGPGFYGYTF
TRBV7-2,TRBD2,TRBJ2-1,-,TGTGCCAGCAGCTTGACGTTCGGACTAGCGGCTTACAATGAGCAGTTCTTC,CASSLTFGLAAYNEQFF
TRBV6-6,-,TRBJ1-2,-,TGTGCCAGCACATACGGGGCAGGGCCTAACTATGGCTACACCTTC,CASTYGAGPNYGYTF
TRBV11-2,TRBD1,TRBJ1-6,-,TGTGCCAGCAGAACCGGGACAGGGTTTCATTCACCCCTCCACTTT,CASRTGTGFHSPLHF
TRBV6-1,-,TRBJ2-7,once,TGTGCCAGCAGTCGGGTAGACTTCACCTACGAGCAGTACTTC,CASSRVDFTYEQYF
TRBV5-8,-,TRBJ2-7,-,TGTGCCAGCAGCTTGGCCGGGGTGCCCTCCTACGAGCAGTACTTC,CASSLAGVPSYEQYF
TRBV14,-,TRBJ2-2,-,TGTGCCAGCAGCCCTTACCGGGGCAGCTACGGGGAGCTGTTTTTT,CASSPYRGSYGELFF
TRBV6-5,-,TRBJ2-7,once,TGTGCCAGCTCTGGTGGGATGACAGCTAGCTACGAGCAGTACTTC,CASSGGMTASYEQYF
TRBV10-3,-,TRBJ2-7,-,TGTGCCATCAGTGATTTAGCAGCCTACGAGCAGTACTTC,CAISDLAAYEQYF
TRBV27,-,TRBJ1-1,-,TGTGCCAGCAGAACGAACTCGAACACTGAAGCTTTCTTT,CASRTNSNTEAFF
TRBV29-1,TRBD1,TRBJ1-2,-,TGCAGCGTTGATCCGGGACAGAACTATGGCTACACCTTC,CSVDPGQNYGYTF
TRBV30,-,TRBJ2-6,-,TGTGCCTGGAGTGTAGGAGTGAACGTGTGGGCCAACGTCCTGACTTTC,CAWSVGVNVWANVLTF
TRBV29-1,-,TRBJ2-7,-,TGCAGCGCCCGAAGGACAGACTACGAGCAGTACTTC,CSARRTDYEQYF
TRBV7-9,TRBD1,TRBJ1-4,-,TGTGCCAGCAGCTTGGGACAGCTGAATGAAAAACTGTTTTTT,CASSLGQLNEKLFF
TRBV6-1,-,TRBJ2-2,-,TGTGCCAGCAGTGAAAGCATCGCTCGCGGGGAGCTGTTTTTT,CASSESIARGELFF
TRBV30,TRBD2,TRBJ2-7,-,TGTGCCTGGAGTGTTGGTAGCGGGCCTACCTACGAGCAGTACTTC,CAWSVGSGPTYEQYF
TRBV5-1,-,TRBJ1-1,-,TGCGCCAGCAGCTTTAGACTGGGCGAGAACACTGAAGCTTTCTTT,CASSFRLGENTEAFF
TRBV7-6,TRBD2,TRBJ2-7,-,TGTGCCAGCAGAGGCTTTGGACTAGCGGGAGAGTGGTACTTC,CASRGFGLAGEWYF
TRBV6-6,TRBD1,TRBJ2-4,-,TGTGCCAGCAGCATCGGACAGGGGTTAGCCAAAAACATTCAGTACTTC,CASSIGQGLAKNIQYF
TRBV30,TRBD1,TRBJ2-7,-,TGTGCCTGGACAGGGACAGGGCCCTACGAGCAGTACTTC,CAWTGTGPYEQYF
TRBV5-8,-,TRBJ2-2,-,TGTGCCAGCAGCTTGATGTACGGACAGACCACCGGGGAGCTGTTTTTT,CASSLMYGQTTGELFF
TRBV5-4,-,TRBJ2-1,-,TGTGCCAGCAGCTTGGTGGGTGGAGGGTTAGGGAATGAGCAGTTCTTC,CASSLVGGGLGNEQFF
TRBV19,-,TRBJ1-6,-,TGTGCCAGTAGTATTTATCGGGCAGGGGATTCACCCCTCCACTTT,CASSIYRAGDSPLHF
TRBV6-4,-,TRBJ1-2,-,TGTGCCAGCAGTGACCACTTGGGCAGTGGCTATGGCTACACCTTC,CASSDHLGSGYGYTF
TRBV6-4,TRBD2,TRBJ2-2,-,TGTGCCAGCAGTGTCCGCAGCGGGGGGACCACCGGGGAGCTGTTTTTT,CASSVRSGGTTGELFF
TRBV5-6,TRBD2,TRBJ2-5,-,TGTGCCAGCAGCTTGCCGGGACTACAAGAGACCCAGTACTTC,CASSLPGLQETQYF
TRBV29-1,-,TRBJ1-1,-,TGCAGCGGCACTGTGGGAGACACTGAAGCTTTCTTT,CSGTVGDTEAFF
TRBV5-4,TRBD1,TRBJ2-7,-,TGTGCCAGCAGCAGTCAGGGGGCCTACGAGCAGTACTTC,CASSSQGAYEQYF